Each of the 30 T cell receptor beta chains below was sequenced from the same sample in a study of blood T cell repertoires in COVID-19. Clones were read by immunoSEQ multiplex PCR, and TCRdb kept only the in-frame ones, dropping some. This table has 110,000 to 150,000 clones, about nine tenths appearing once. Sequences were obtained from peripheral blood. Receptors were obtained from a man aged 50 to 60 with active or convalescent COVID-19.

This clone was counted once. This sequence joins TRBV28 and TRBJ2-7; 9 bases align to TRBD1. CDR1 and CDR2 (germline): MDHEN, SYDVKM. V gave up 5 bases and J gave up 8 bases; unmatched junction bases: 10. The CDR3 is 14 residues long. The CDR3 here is CASSPRDRASKQYF. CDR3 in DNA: TGTGCCAGCAGTCCCCGGGACAGGGCTTCGAAGCAGTACTTC.

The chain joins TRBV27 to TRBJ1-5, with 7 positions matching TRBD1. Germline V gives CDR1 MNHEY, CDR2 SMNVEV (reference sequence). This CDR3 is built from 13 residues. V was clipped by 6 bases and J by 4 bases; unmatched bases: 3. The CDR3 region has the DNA TGTGCCAGCAGACAGGGGATGAATCAGCCCCAGCATTTT. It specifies CASRQGMNQPQHF.

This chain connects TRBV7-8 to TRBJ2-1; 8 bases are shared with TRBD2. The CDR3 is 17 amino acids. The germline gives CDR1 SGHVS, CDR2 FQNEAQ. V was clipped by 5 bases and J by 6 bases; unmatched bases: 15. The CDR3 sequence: CASSGLRPGGLSNEQFF. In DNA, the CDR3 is TGTGCCAGCAGCGGTTTGCGTCCGGGAGGGCTGTCCAATGAGCAGTTCTTC.

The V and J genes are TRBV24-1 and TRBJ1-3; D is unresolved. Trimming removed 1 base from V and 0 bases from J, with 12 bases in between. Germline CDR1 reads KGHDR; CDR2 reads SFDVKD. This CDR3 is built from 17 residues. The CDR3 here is CATSDFFPPGSGNTIYF. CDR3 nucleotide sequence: TGTGCCACCAGTGATTTTTTCCCCCCGGGCTCTGGAAACACCATATATTTT.

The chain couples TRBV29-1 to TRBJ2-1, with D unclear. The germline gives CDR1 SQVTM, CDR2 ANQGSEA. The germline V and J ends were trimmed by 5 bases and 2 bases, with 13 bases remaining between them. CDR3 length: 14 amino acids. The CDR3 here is CSVCFAPTYNEQFF. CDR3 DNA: TGCAGCGTTTGTTTTGCGCCTACCTACAATGAGCAGTTCTTC.

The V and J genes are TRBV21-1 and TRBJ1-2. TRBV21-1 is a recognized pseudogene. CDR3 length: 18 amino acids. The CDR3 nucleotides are TGTGCCAGCAGCAATGGAATTCCCCAAACTCAAAAAGGCGGGGGCTACACCTTC. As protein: CASSNGIPQTQKGGGYTF.

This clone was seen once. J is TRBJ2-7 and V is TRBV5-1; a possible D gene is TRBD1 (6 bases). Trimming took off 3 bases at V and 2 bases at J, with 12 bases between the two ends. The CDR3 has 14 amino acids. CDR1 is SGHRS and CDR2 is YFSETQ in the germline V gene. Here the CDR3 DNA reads TGCGCCAGCAGCTCTGGACAGCGAGCCTACGAGCAGTACTTC. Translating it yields CASSSGQRAYEQYF.

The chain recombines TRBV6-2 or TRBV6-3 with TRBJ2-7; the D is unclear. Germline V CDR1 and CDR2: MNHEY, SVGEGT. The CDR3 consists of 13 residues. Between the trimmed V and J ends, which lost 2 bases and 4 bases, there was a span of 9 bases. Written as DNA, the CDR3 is TGTGCCAGCAGTTACGCCCCGGTGTACGAGCAGTACTTC. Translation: CASSYAPVYEQYF.

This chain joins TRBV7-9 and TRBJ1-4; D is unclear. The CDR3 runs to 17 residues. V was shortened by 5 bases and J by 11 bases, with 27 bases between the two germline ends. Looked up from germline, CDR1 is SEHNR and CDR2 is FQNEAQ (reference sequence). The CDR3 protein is CASSRGFPGPWGGKLFF. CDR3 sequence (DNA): TGTGCCAGCAGCCGTGGGTTTCCCGGGCCGTGGGGAGGGAAACTGTTTTTT.

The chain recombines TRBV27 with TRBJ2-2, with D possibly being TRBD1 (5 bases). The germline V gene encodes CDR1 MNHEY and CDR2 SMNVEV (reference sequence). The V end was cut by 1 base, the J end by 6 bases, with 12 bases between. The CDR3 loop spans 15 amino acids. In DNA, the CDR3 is TGTGCCAGCAGTTTATGGCAGGGATTACCCGGGGAGCTGTTTTTT. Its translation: CASSLWQGLPGELFF.

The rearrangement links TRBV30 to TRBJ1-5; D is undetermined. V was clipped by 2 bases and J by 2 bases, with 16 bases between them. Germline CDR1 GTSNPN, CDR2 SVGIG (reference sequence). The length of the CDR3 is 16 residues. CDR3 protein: CAWSRLRSSGNQPQHF. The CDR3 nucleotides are TGTGCCTGGAGTCGGTTGCGGAGTTCTGGCAATCAGCCCCAGCATTTT.

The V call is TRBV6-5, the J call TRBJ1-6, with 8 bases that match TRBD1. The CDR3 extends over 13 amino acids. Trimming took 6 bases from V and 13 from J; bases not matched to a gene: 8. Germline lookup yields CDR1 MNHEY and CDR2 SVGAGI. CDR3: CASRGTGAGPLHF. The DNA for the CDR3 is TGTGCCAGCAGAGGGACAGGAGCCGGCCCCCTCCACTTT.

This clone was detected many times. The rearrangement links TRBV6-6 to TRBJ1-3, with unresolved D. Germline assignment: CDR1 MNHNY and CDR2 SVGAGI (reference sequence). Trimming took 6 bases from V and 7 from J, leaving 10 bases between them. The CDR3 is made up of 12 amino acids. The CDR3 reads CASSTPYNTIYF. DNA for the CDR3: TGTGCCAGCAGCACCCCCTATAACACCATATATTTT.

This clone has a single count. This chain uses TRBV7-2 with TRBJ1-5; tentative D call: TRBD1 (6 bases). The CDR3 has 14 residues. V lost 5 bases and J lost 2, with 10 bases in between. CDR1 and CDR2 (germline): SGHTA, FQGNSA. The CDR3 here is CASSREGGNQPQHF. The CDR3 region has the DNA TGTGCCAGCAGCCGTGAGGGGGGCAATCAGCCCCAGCATTTT.

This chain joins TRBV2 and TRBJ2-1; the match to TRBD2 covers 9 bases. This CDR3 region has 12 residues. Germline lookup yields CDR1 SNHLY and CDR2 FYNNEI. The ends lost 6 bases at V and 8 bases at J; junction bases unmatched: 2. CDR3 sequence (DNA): TGTGCCAGCAGACTAGCGGGCGATGAGCAGTTCTTC. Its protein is CASRLAGDEQFF.

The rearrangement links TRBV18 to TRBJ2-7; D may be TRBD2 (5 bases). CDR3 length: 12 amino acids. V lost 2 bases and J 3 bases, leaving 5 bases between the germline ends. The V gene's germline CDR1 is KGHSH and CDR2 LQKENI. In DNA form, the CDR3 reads TGTGCCAGCTCACCAGAGGGCTACGAGCAGTACTTC. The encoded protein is CASSPEGYEQYF.

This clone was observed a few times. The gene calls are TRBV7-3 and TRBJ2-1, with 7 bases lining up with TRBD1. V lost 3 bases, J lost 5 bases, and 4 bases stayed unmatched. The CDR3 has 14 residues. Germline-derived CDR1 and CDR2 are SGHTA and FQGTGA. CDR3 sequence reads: CASSFTGADNEQFF. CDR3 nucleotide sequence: TGTGCCAGCAGCTTCACAGGGGCCGACAATGAGCAGTTCTTC.

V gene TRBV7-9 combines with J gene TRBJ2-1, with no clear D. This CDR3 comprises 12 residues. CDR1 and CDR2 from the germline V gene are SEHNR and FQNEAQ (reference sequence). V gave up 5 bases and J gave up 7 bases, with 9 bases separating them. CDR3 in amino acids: CASSLTPNEQFF. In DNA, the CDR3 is TGTGCCAGCAGCCTAACCCCTAATGAGCAGTTCTTC.

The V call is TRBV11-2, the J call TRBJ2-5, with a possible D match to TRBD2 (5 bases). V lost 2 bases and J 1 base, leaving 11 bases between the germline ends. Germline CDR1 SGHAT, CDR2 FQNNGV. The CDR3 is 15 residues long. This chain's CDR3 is CASSLPLGSQETQYF. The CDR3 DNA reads TGTGCCAGCAGCTTACCCCTGGGGAGCCAAGAGACCCAGTACTTC. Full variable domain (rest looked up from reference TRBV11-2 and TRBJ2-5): EAGVAQSPRYKIIEKRQSVAFWCNPISGHATLYWYQQILGQGPKLLIQFQNNGVVDDSQLPKDRFSAERLKGVDSTLKIQPAKLEDSAVYLCASSLPLGSQETQYFGPGTRLLVL.

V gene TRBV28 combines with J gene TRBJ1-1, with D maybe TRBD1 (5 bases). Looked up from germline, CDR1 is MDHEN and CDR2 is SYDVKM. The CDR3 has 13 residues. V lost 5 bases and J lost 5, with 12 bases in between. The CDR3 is CASSRGRWTEAFF. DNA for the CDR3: TGTGCCAGCAGTAGGGGAAGATGGACTGAAGCTTTCTTT.

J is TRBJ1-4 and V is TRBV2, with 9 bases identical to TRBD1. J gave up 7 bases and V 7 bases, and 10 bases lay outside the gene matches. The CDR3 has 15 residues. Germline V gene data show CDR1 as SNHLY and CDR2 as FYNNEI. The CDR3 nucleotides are TGTGCCAGCAAGACCACAGGGGGCTTTGGTGAAAAACTGTTTTTT. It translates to CASKTTGGFGEKLFF.

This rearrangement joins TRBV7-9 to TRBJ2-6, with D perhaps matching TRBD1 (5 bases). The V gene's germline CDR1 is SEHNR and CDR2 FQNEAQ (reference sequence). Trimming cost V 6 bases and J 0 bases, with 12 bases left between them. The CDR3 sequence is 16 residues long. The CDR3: CASSFSGNSGANVLTF. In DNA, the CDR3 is TGTGCCAGCAGTTTTTCAGGGAACTCTGGGGCCAACGTCCTGACTTTC.

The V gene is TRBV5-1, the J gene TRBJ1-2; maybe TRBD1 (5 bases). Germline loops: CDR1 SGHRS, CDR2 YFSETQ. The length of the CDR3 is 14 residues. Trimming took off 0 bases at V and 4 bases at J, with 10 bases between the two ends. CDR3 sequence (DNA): TGCGCCAGCAGCTTGGAGGGGTCGGGCTATGGCTACACCTTC. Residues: CASSLEGSGYGYTF.

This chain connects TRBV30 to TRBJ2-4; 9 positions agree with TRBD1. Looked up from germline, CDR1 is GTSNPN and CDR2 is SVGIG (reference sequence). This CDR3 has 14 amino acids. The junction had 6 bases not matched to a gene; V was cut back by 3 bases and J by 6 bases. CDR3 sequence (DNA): TGTGCCTGGAGGGGACAGGGATGGGGAAACATTCAGTACTTC. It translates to CAWRGQGWGNIQYF.

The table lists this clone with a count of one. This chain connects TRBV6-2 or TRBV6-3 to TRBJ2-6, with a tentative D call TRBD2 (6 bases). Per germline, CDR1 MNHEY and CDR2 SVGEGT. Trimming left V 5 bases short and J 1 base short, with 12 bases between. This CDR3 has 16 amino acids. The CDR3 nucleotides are TGTGCCAGCAGTCCAGACCGGGGGTCTGGGGCCAACGTCCTGACTTTC. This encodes CASSPDRGSGANVLTF.

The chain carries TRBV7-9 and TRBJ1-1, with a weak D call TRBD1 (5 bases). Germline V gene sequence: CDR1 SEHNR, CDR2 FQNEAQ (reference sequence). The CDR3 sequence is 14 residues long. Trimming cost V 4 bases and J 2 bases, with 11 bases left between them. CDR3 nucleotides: TGTGCCAGCAGCTCCCGGGGGACCAACACTGAAGCTTTCTTT. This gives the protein CASSSRGTNTEAFF.

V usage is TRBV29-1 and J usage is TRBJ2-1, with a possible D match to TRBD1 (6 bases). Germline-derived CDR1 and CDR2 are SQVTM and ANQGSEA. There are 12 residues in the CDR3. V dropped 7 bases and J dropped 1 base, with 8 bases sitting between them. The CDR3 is CSARGSYNEQFF. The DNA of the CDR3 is TGCAGCGCTAGGGGGTCCTACAATGAGCAGTTCTTC.

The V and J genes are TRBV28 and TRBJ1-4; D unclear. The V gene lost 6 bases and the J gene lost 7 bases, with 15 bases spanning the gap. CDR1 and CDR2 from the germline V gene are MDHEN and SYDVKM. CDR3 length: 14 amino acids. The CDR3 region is CASREELMGEKLFF. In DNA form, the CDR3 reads TGTGCCAGCAGAGAGGAACTTATGGGTGAAAAACTGTTTTTT.

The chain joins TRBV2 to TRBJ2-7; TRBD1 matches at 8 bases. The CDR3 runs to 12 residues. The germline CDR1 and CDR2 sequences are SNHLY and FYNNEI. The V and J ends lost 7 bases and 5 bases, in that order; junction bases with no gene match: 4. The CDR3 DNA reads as TGTGCCAGCACCCAGACAGGGGACGAGCAGTACTTC. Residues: CASTQTGDEQYF. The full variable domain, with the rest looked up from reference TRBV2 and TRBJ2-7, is EPEVTQTPSHQVTQMGQEVILRCVPISNHLYFYWYRQILGQKVEFLVSFYNNEISEKSEIFDDQFSVERPDGSNFTLKIRSTKLEDSAMYFCASTQTGDEQYFGPGTRLTVT.

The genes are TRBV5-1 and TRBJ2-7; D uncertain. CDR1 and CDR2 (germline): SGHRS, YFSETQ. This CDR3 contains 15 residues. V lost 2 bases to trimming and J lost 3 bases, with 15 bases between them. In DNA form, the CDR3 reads TGCGCCAGCAGCTTTCTTGGTAGCTCTGACTACGAGCAGTACTTC. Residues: CASSFLGSSDYEQYF.